A single T cell receptor (beta chain) is shown here with its context. The antigen is unknown. Preparation of the bulk TCR libraries relied on previously described methods and listed TCR primers. TCRdb reanalysed the PCR reads using MiXCR and keeps one entry per CDR3 protein. The data show over 300,000 distinct CDR3 sequences, with roughly 23% seen just once and roughly 0.7% held by the top ten. The data are from a study of molecular identifiers for immune sequencing clone quantification. Study results and caveats: Clone sizes that are highly expanded could be underestimated when identical TCR molecules share a barcode. Clones that exceeded 20 RNA copies held over 99% of effector molecules, yet under 1% in naive cells.

The sorting of naive CD8 T cells used the CD8+CD4-CCR7+CD45RA+ phenotype. The receptor's source is a human donor in good health. Some libraries in this study had Jurkat cell RNA spiked in. Sequencing was done on a sample of naive CD8+ T cells from blood, with Jurkat cell RNA spiked in. The subset is: FACS-sorted CD8+CD4-CCR7+CD45RA+ naive T cells.

The CDR3 reads CSVEDRLLETQYF. The CDR3 DNA sequence: TGCAGCGTTGAAGATCGGCTACTAGAGACCCAGTACTTC. This chain connects TRBV29-1 to TRBJ2-5; D is unresolved. This CDR3 contains 13 residues. Between the trimmed V and J ends, which lost 0 bases and 4 bases, there was a span of 9 bases. The V gene's germline CDR1 is SQVTM and CDR2 ANQGSEA. The full variable domain, with the rest looked up from reference TRBV29-1 and TRBJ2-5, is SAVISQKPSRDICQRGTSLTIQCQVDSQVTMMFWYRQQPGQSLTLIATANQGSEATYESGFVIDKFPISRPNLTFSTLTVSNMSPEDSSIYLCSVEDRLLETQYFGPGTRLLVL.